This TCR beta chain was documented in a study of control samples from healthy donors and cancer patients (dated by TCRdb to 2020 to 2021). As concerns this clone: This clone's antigen is unknown. Within one base of it there is no much larger clone, and no base qualities were kept.

Library construction relied on the immunoSEQ multiplex PCR assay. TCRdb carries this immuneACCESS record with in-frame sequences only. Its versions omit some clonotypes, under half of them owing to an unresolved V gene in the studies checked, with the rest unexplained. The sample has 93,000 or so clones on record, about 89% of them singletons. Under 20% of the sample belongs to the ten largest clones. The junction shows trimming of 0 bases on V and 8 bases on J, plus 20 bases between the germline ends. CDR1 SGHRS and CDR2 YFSETQ are derived from the germline V gene. The CDR3 starts with the cysteine, ends with the phenylalanine, and has 16 residues. Only the CDR3 DNA is retained, 48 bases long and in frame from the first base.

Sequencing was carried out using PBMCs. This receptor was taken from a man in his sixties with lung cancer. The chain was built from TRBV5-1 and TRBJ1-2; tentative D gene TRBD1, with 5 bases matching. The bases are TGCGCCAGCAGCTTGGTCCCAGACCTCGGGGGGAACGGCTACACCTTC. Its coded protein is CASSLVPDLGGNGYTF.